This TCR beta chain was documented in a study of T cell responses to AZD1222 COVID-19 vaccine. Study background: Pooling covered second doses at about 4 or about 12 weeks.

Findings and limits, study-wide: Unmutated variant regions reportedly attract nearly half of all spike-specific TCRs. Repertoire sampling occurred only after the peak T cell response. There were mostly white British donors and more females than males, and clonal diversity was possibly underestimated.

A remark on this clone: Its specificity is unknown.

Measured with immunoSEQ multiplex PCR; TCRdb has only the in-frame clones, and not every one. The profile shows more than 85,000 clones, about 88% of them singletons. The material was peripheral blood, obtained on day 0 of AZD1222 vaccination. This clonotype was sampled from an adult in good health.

In DNA, the CDR3 is TGCGCCAGCAGCCCCGTGACGTTGGTCAACACTGAAGCTTTCTTT. The encoded protein is CASSPVTLVNTEAFF. The V and J genes are TRBV5-1 and TRBJ1-1; D unclear. The CDR3 extends over 15 amino acids. The V and J ends lost 4 bases and 2 bases respectively, with 15 bases between them. Per the germline V gene, CDR1 is SGHRS and CDR2 is YFSETQ.